The 11 T cell receptor beta chains in this list originate from one sample, sequenced in a study of cytomegalovirus exposure and HLA in healthy donors. Researchers ran the PCR with 60 Vbeta and 13 Jbeta primers. Measured with immunoSEQ multiplex PCR; TCRdb has only the in-frame clones, and not every one. This table holds 83,000 or so clones, about 75% found once. What was sequenced was PBMCs. The receptors were gathered from a female donor in good health and CMV-seronegative.

The V and J genes are TRBV5-1 and TRBJ2-1; D gene ambiguous. V lost 2 bases, J lost 0 bases, and 18 bases lay in between. This CDR3 is 18 amino acids long. Looked up from germline, CDR1 is SGHRS and CDR2 is YFSETQ. For the CDR3, the DNA is TGCGCCAGCAGCTTACGGCTACAGTCAGTGAGCTCCTACAATGAGCAGTTCTTC. Translation: CASSLRLQSVSSYNEQFF.

This chain links TRBV7-9 with TRBJ2-7, with 9 bases aligning to TRBD2. V lost 6 bases and J lost 4; bases outside the gene matches: 13. This CDR3 is 16 amino acids long. Germline CDR1 SEHNR, CDR2 FQNEAQ (reference sequence). CDR3 amino acids: CASRKGDVAGEYEQYF. The CDR3 nucleotides read TGTGCCAGCAGGAAAGGGGATGTAGCGGGAGAGTACGAGCAGTACTTC.

V gene TRBV6-1 combines with J gene TRBJ2-3; 12 bases are a match to TRBD2. V was pared by 3 bases and J by 1 base, with 2 bases of the junction left unmatched. The length of the CDR3 is 16 residues. Germline V gene data show CDR1 as MNHNS and CDR2 as SASEGT. CDR3 sequence reads: CASSERLAGGTDTQYF. The CDR3 coding sequence is TGTGCCAGCAGTGAGCGACTAGCGGGGGGCACAGATACGCAGTATTTT.

This chain links TRBV7-8 with TRBJ1-1; TRBD1 might be the D (5 bases). The CDR3 sequence is 13 residues long. V lost 11 bases and J 2 bases, leaving 15 bases between the germline ends. The V gene's germline CDR1 is SGHVS and CDR2 FQNEAQ. CDR3 protein: CASEKGINTEAFF. DNA of the CDR3: TGTGCCTCTGAGAAGGGGATCAACACTGAAGCTTTCTTT.

The gene calls are TRBV5-6 and TRBJ2-3, with 10 bases aligning to TRBD1. The V segment lost 3 bases and the J segment 4 bases; nucleotides outside the gene matches: 8. This CDR3 has 16 residues. Germline CDR1 reads SGHDT; CDR2 reads YYEEEE. The CDR3 DNA is TGTGCCAGCAGCTGGGGCGGGGACAGGGGCCCAGATACGCAGTATTTT. This encodes CASSWGGDRGPDTQYF. Looking up the rest from reference TRBV5-6 and TRBJ2-3 gives the full variable domain: DAGVTQSPTHLIKTRGQQVTLRCSPKSGHDTVSWYQQALGQGPQFIFQYYEEEERQRGNFPDRFSGHQFPNYSSELNVNALLLGDSALYLCASSWGGDRGPDTQYFGPGTRLTVL.

The genes are TRBV7-2 and TRBJ2-3; D not resolved. The CDR3 covers 16 residues. From germline, CDR1 is SGHTA and CDR2 FQGNSA. V was trimmed by 1 base and J by 0 bases, leaving 11 bases between them. Written as DNA, the CDR3 is TGTGCCAGCAGCTTAGGCGGTTATCCTAGCACAGATACGCAGTATTTT. This sequence encodes CASSLGGYPSTDTQYF.

The chain couples TRBV6-5 to TRBJ1-4, with a weak D call TRBD1 (5 bases). Trimming shortened V by 5 bases and J by 8 bases, and 15 bases separated the two germline ends. The CDR3 covers 14 residues. Germline assignment: CDR1 MNHEY and CDR2 SVGAGI. The CDR3 DNA sequence: TGTGCCAGCAGTGCCCGGGGGGTAGGGGAAAAACTGTTTTTT. As protein: CASSARGVGEKLFF.

The chain has TRBV2 and TRBJ2-7, with TRBD2 matching 13 bases. Germline CDR1 reads SNHLY; CDR2 reads FYNNEI. V shed 6 bases and J 5 bases; nucleotides not matched to a gene: 7. The CDR3 is 15 amino acids. The CDR3 loop is CASRLLAGGPHEQYF. DNA for the CDR3: TGTGCCAGCAGGTTACTAGCGGGAGGGCCCCACGAGCAGTACTTC.

This clone has just a few counts. This chain connects TRBV21-1 to TRBJ1-3; the table assigns TRBD1, which was not confirmed against the DNA. TRBV21-1 is a pseudogene. The CDR3 totals 15 residues. The CDR3 nucleotides read TGTGCCAGCAGCCTACTCACAGGGAGAGGAAACACCATATATTTT. This translates into CASSLLTGRGNTIYF.

The chain employs TRBV2 and TRBJ2-7, with TRBD1 identical over 7 bases. The CDR3 runs 16 residues. V shed 0 bases, J shed 3 bases, and the junction held 8 bases outside the gene matches. Germline V gene data show CDR1 as SNHLY and CDR2 as FYNNEI. The CDR3 DNA reads TGTGCCAGCAGTGAAGCATACAGGGGATATAGCTACGAGCAGTACTTC. As protein: CASSEAYRGYSYEQYF.

The chain is built from TRBV7-9 and TRBJ2-7, with a tentative D call TRBD1 (6 bases). The CDR3 contains 13 residues. The germline CDR1 and CDR2 sequences are SEHNR and FQNEAQ (reference sequence). V lost 2 bases and J lost 12, with 17 bases in between. CDR3 residues: CASSLTRNRDRYF. The CDR3 DNA follows: TGTGCCAGCAGCTTAACCCGTAACAGGGATCGGTACTTC.